A selection of T cell receptor beta chains follows, all from one sample in a study of cytomegalovirus exposure and HLA in healthy donors. Sequencing was performed with immunoSEQ multiplex PCR; in TCRdb, only in-frame clones are kept and a portion is missing. Of 60,000 or so clones listed, about 69% are singletons. Specimen: PBMCs. These TCRs come from a man aged 40-49 years in good health and CMV-seropositive. Each CDR3 is given with its conserved first and last residue. A D gene is named only where the DNA matches it firmly. Clone sizes are given selectively: once, few, many, or a class where the clone is expanded.

CDR3	DNA	D	J	size	V
CASSQVSSGEFTDTQYF	TGCGCCAGCAGCCAAGTGTCCAGCGGGGAATTCACAGATACGCAGTATTTT	TRBD2	TRBJ2-3	.	TRBV4-1
CASSKGQGGGAFEQYF	TGCGCCAGCAGCAAGGGGCAGGGCGGTGGTGCGTTTGAGCAGTACTTC	.	TRBJ2-7	.	TRBV4-1
CASSPTSGGGSYNEQFF	TGCGCCAGCAGCCCCACTAGCGGGGGGGGCTCCTACAATGAGCAGTTCTTC	TRBD2	TRBJ2-1	.	TRBV4-3
CASSVLQGNTEAFF	TGCGCCAGCAGCGTACTACAGGGGAACACTGAAGCTTTCTTT	.	TRBJ1-1	.	TRBV5-1
CASSFGGTVYEQYF	TGTGCCAGCAGCTTCGGAGGGACCGTCTACGAGCAGTACTTC	.	TRBJ2-7	.	TRBV5-6
CSGDDGYGYTF	TGCAGCGGCGACGACGGGTATGGCTACACCTTC	.	TRBJ1-2	.	TRBV29-1
CASSPRGRGGPETQYF	TGCGCCAGCAGCCCCCGCGGGCGGGGGGGGCCGGAGACCCAGTACTTC	TRBD2	TRBJ2-5	once	TRBV4-1
CASSYSTGTVGGYTF	TGTGCCAGCAGTTACTCAACCGGGACTGTGGGAGGCTACACCTTC	.	TRBJ1-2	medium-sized	TRBV6-5
CASSQGPGQVRSGANVLTF	TGTGCCAGCAGCCAAGGTCCGGGACAGGTTAGGTCTGGGGCCAACGTCCTGACTTTC	TRBD1	TRBJ2-6	.	TRBV4-2
CASRGQGTGELFF	TGTGCCAGTAGGGGACAAGGCACCGGGGAGCTGTTTTTT	.	TRBJ2-2	.	TRBV19
CASSLPSRQSEAFF	TGTGCCAGCAGCTTACCGTCCCGACAGTCTGAAGCTTTCTTT	.	TRBJ1-1	.	TRBV7-8
CASSYYPDSSYNEQFF	TGTGCCAGCAGTTATTACCCCGATAGCTCCTACAATGAGCAGTTCTTC	.	TRBJ2-1	.	TRBV6-6
CASSLVLAGGIISGANVLTF	TGCGCCAGCAGCTTGGTACTAGCGGGGGGTATTATCTCTGGGGCCAACGTCCTGACTTTC	TRBD2	TRBJ2-6	.	TRBV5-1
CASSVFWTEGQETQYF	TGTGCCAGCAGTGTTTTCTGGACGGAGGGTCAAGAGACCCAGTACTTC	.	TRBJ2-5	.	TRBV2
CASSLSVRRGTHGYTF	TGTGCCAGCAGTTTATCGGTCAGGAGGGGCACTCATGGCTACACCTTC	.	TRBJ1-2	.	TRBV27
CASHRGMGTDTQYF	TGCGCCAGCCACAGGGGAATGGGCACAGATACGCAGTATTTT	TRBD1	TRBJ2-3	.	TRBV5-1
CSAHHTGELFF	TGCAGTGCTCATCACACCGGGGAGCTGTTTTTT	.	TRBJ2-2	.	TRBV20-1
CASSSGLTNTGELFF	TGCGCCAGCAGCTCGGGACTTACGAACACCGGGGAGCTGTTTTTT	.	TRBJ2-2	.	TRBV5-1
CAWSPGGPDTQYF	TGTGCCTGGAGTCCGGGGGGGCCAGATACGCAGTATTTT	TRBD2	TRBJ2-3	.	TRBV30
CASSPGGAAGGYTF	TGCGCCAGCAGCCCCGGCGGGGCCGCGGGCGGCTACACCTTC	.	TRBJ1-2	once	TRBV5-1
CASTQGQGYGYTF	TGTGCCAGCACCCAAGGACAGGGCTATGGCTACACCTTC	TRBD1	TRBJ1-2	.	TRBV6-5
CASRAQGRRVNEQFF	TGTGCCAGTAGGGCACAGGGTCGTAGGGTCAATGAGCAGTTCTTC	.	TRBJ2-1	.	TRBV19
CASSARQGKGSPLHF	TGTGCCAGCAGCGCACGACAGGGGAAGGGTTCACCCCTCCACTTT	TRBD1	TRBJ1-6	.	TRBV7-2
CASSVDRETQYF	TGTGCCAGCAGCGTAGATAGAGAGACCCAGTACTTC	.	TRBJ2-5	.	TRBV9
CASSTGQGRQPQHF	TGTGCCAGCTCGACGGGACAGGGACGTCAGCCCCAGCATTTT	TRBD1	TRBJ1-5	.	TRBV18
CASSPKPSDRRTDYGYTF	TGTGCCAGCAGCCCGAAACCGAGCGACCGGAGGACTGACTATGGCTACACCTTC	.	TRBJ1-2	.	TRBV14
CASSRGGLNQPQHF	TGTGCCAGCAGCCGGGGGGGCCTGAATCAGCCCCAGCATTTT	.	TRBJ1-5	.	TRBV7-9
CASGENGARVVDEQFF	TGTGCCAGCGGCGAAAATGGGGCAAGGGTTGTCGATGAGCAGTTCTTC	.	TRBJ2-1	.	TRBV7-3
CASSLSGTSGGDARYNEQFF	TGTGCCAGCAGCTTATCAGGGACTAGCGGGGGAGACGCCCGTTACAATGAGCAGTTCTTC	TRBD2	TRBJ2-1	.	TRBV13
CASSLDRVEGEKLFF	TGCGCCAGCAGCTTGGACAGGGTTGAAGGGGAAAAACTGTTTTTT	.	TRBJ1-4	.	TRBV5-1
CASSGLEKLFF	TGTGCCAGCAGTGGACTGGAAAAACTGTTTTTT	.	TRBJ1-4	.	TRBV25-1
CASSQDPADKNEKLFF	TGCGCCAGCAGCCAAGATCCGGCTGACAAAAATGAAAAACTGTTTTTT	.	TRBJ1-4	.	TRBV4-3
CASSYQAGGPRNEQFF	TGTGCCAGCAGCTATCAAGCGGGGGGCCCGAGAAATGAGCAGTTCTTC	TRBD2	TRBJ2-1	.	TRBV7-2
CASSLRGPYEQYF	TGTGCCAGCAGCCTCAGGGGACCCTACGAGCAGTACTTC	.	TRBJ2-7	.	TRBV5-6
CASSRDRVVQETQYF	TGTGCCAGCAGTCGCGACAGGGTGGTCCAAGAGACCCAGTACTTC	TRBD1	TRBJ2-5	.	TRBV7-2
CASRSAETYNEQFF	TGCGCCAGCAGATCGGCGGAGACCTACAATGAGCAGTTCTTC	.	TRBJ2-1	.	TRBV5-1
CASSIGQGLNEKLFF	TGTGCCAGCAGCATTGGACAGGGATTAAATGAAAAACTGTTTTTT	TRBD1	TRBJ1-4	.	TRBV5-6
CASSFLQGLVSNQPQHF	TGCGCCAGCAGCTTCCTCCAGGGGTTGGTTAGCAATCAGCCCCAGCATTTT	.	TRBJ1-5	.	TRBV5-1
CASSQDLRGQSYNSPLHF	TGCGCCAGCAGCCAAGATCTTAGGGGGCAGTCCTATAATTCACCCCTCCACTTT	TRBD1	TRBJ1-6	once	TRBV4-1
CASLRPGIDHEQYF	TGTGCCAGCCTGAGGCCGGGGATCGACCACGAGCAGTACTTC	.	TRBJ2-7	.	TRBV2
CASGGQRSGELFF	TGTGCCAGTGGGGGACAGAGGTCCGGGGAGCTGTTTTTT	TRBD1	TRBJ2-2	.	TRBV2
CASSMGRGNTEAFF	TGCGCCAGCAGCATGGGACGGGGGAACACTGAAGCTTTCTTT	.	TRBJ1-1	.	TRBV5-1
CASSPGTSGRLQKF	TGTGCCAGCAGCCCGGGGACTAGCGGGCGACTGCAGAAATTC	TRBD2	TRBJ2-7	once	TRBV9
CSAQQGGEQYF	TGCAGCGCTCAGCAGGGCGGCGAGCAGTACTTC	.	TRBJ2-7	.	TRBV29-1